The subject of this entry is one T cell receptor beta chain. Antigen unknown. The authors distributed each subset's genomic DNA evenly over several immunoSEQ plates. Clones were read by immunoSEQ multiplex PCR, and TCRdb kept only the in-frame ones, dropping some. The sample yields about 580,000 clones, nearly 98% seen once. Naive CD8 cells lacked CD45RO and underwent positive selection for CCR7, leaving out terminally differentiated effector memory CD45RA+ cells. The data originate from a study of shared clonotypes between healthy human individuals. On the study more broadly: Serving as donors were a couple of women and a few men, whose ages spanned 18 to 49. Broader study findings: Naive subsets typically showed greater estimated richness than memory subsets. Genetic and exposure-history diversity was limited by the few donors.

The sequence was obtained from a man in his thirties or forties in good health. The sequenced material came from naive CD8+ T cells sorted from blood.

CDR3 nucleotide sequence: TGTGCCAGCAGCCTGGGGAAGACGGGTCGAAGCTCCTACGAGCAGTACTTC. This gives the protein CASSLGKTGRSSYEQYF. The chain links TRBV7-6 to TRBJ2-7; D uncertain. Germline loops: CDR1 SGHVS, CDR2 FNYEAQ. This CDR3 region has 17 residues. The V end was cut by 5 bases, the J end by 0 bases, with 20 bases between.